The 8 T cell receptor beta chains below all came from one sample that was sequenced in a study of cytomegalovirus exposure and HLA in healthy donors. Vbeta (60) and Jbeta (13) primers were used in the PCR. Sequencing used immunoSEQ multiplex PCR; TCRdb keeps in-frame clones, though not all of them. The table includes some 250,000 clones, more than 75% detected once. Input material: PBMCs. Every receptor here comes from a woman aged 40 to 55 in good health and CMV-seropositive.

The V gene is TRBV7-9, the J gene TRBJ2-7; D is undetermined. The ends were cut back, 5 bases at V and 2 bases at J, with 10 bases in the middle. The CDR3 sequence is 13 residues long. Germline CDR1 and CDR2: SEHNR and FQNEAQ (reference sequence). The CDR3 DNA reads TGTGCCAGCAGCCCTCCTACCGCCTACGAGCAGTACTTC. This codes for CASSPPTAYEQYF. The whole variable domain, remainder taken from reference TRBV7-9 and TRBJ2-7, is DTGVSQNPRHKITKRGQNVTFRCDPISEHNRLYWYRQTLGQGPEFLTYFQNEAQLEKSRLLSDRFSAERPKGSFSTLEIQRTEQGDSAMYLCASSPPTAYEQYFGPGTRLTVT.

J is TRBJ2-1 and V is TRBV29-1; 12 bases fit TRBD2. After removal of 4 bases from V and 10 bases from J, the junction contained 5 bases not matched to a gene. The CDR3 extends over 13 amino acids. CDR1 is SQVTM and CDR2 is ANQGSEA in the germline V gene. Here the CDR3 DNA reads TGCAGCGTTGGGACTAGCGGGATTAACGAGCAGTTCTTC. As protein: CSVGTSGINEQFF.

The chain carries TRBV7-6 and TRBJ1-2; 7 bases are a match to TRBD1. The CDR3 totals 16 residues. Trimming removed 6 bases from V and 8 bases from J; junction bases left unmatched: 18. CDR1 is SGHVS and CDR2 is FNYEAQ in the germline V gene. CDR3 sequence: CASSQQSGQSNSGYTF. The CDR3 nucleotides are TGTGCCAGCAGTCAACAGTCGGGACAGTCGAACTCGGGCTACACCTTC.

The chain joins TRBV29-1 to TRBJ1-2; D possibly corresponds to TRBD1 (6 bases). The germline V and J ends were trimmed by 1 base and 5 bases, with 17 bases remaining between them. The CDR3 runs 15 residues. CDR1 is SQVTM, CDR2 ANQGSEA, per germline. As DNA, the CDR3 is TGCAGCGTTGAAGTAAGGGGGAACGGATTTTATGGCTACACCTTC. Its protein is CSVEVRGNGFYGYTF.

This clone has just a few counts. The V call is TRBV4-2, the J call TRBJ1-1; D may be TRBD1 (5 bases). Trimming shortened V by 2 bases and J by 1 base, and 11 bases separated the two germline ends. Germline V gene data show CDR1 as LGHNA and CDR2 as YNFKEQ. This CDR3 is built from 15 residues. The CDR3 spells CASSQRGNGNTEAFF. The CDR3 coding sequence is TGTGCCAGCAGCCAACGGGGGAACGGGAACACTGAAGCTTTCTTT.

V is TRBV9 and J is TRBJ2-1; 8 bases map to TRBD2. Per the germline V gene, CDR1 is SGDLS and CDR2 is YYNGEE. After removal of 2 bases from V and 9 bases from J, the junction contained 13 bases not matched to a gene. There are 16 residues in the CDR3. Written as DNA, the CDR3 is TGTGCCAGCAGCGTTACCCCCGGTCGGGGGGGAGGTGAGCAGTTCTTC. Amino acid sequence: CASSVTPGRGGGEQFF.

The rearrangement uses TRBV6-5 and TRBJ1-5; D is perhaps TRBD1 (5 bases). Between the trimmed V and J ends, which lost 6 bases and 6 bases, there was a span of 15 bases. This CDR3 comprises 14 residues. Germline V gene lookup returns CDR1 MNHEY and CDR2 SVGAGI. The CDR3 spells CASSPRGWGQPQHF. CDR3 DNA sequence: TGTGCCAGCAGCCCGCGGGGGTGGGGTCAGCCCCAGCATTTT.

V usage is TRBV7-2 and J usage is TRBJ2-7, with TRBD2 matching 9 bases. J was trimmed by 5 bases and V by 0 bases; bases with no gene match: 5. CDR3 length: 15 residues. The germline V gene encodes CDR1 SGHTA and CDR2 FQGNSA. The chain's CDR3 is CASSLASSGVHEQYF. CDR3 DNA: TGTGCCAGCAGCTTAGCGTCTAGCGGGGTACACGAGCAGTACTTC.